Listed below are T cell receptor beta chains from one sample, sequenced in a study of T-cell memory formation after mild COVID-19. TCRdb called the 5' RACE reads again in MiXCR, with one record for every CDR3 protein. This sample has about 260,000 distinct CDR3 sequences, with around 16% found just once. The sequenced sample consisted of PBMCs or a T cell subset sorted from them (not recorded which). These receptors all stem from a man aged 18 to 29 who had mild COVID-19 (a few samples of this study predate the infection). Cell type and time point are not known. CDR3s include the opening cysteine and the closing phenylalanine or tryptophan. A D gene is named only where the DNA matches it firmly. Clone size is stated in some rows and not others, as once, few, many or a class when expanded.

D gene,J gene,V gene,clone size,CDR3 DNA,CDR3 protein
NA,TRBJ2-1,TRBV12-3/TRBV12-4,NA,TGTGCCAGCAGTCGGGAGTTCTCCTACAATGAGCAGTTCTTC,CASSREFSYNEQFF
NA,TRBJ1-2,TRBV6-6,NA,TGTGCCAGCAGTGACCTGACAATACCGGGGGACTATGGCTACACCTTC,CASSDLTIPGDYGYTF
NA,TRBJ2-7,TRBV12-5,NA,TGTGCTAGTGGTTTGTATCCAGGGTACGAGCAGTACTTC,CASGLYPGYEQYF
TRBD1,TRBJ1-1,TRBV6-2/TRBV6-3,NA,TGTGCCAGCACCGACAGGGACGAAGCTTTCTTT,CASTDRDEAFF
TRBD1,TRBJ2-7,TRBV6-5,NA,TGTGCCAGCACTGTAGGACAGGGGTTCCGCTACGAGCAGTACTTC,CASTVGQGFRYEQYF
NA,TRBJ2-1,TRBV19,NA,TGTGCCAGTTGTATTGGGGGAGATTACAATGAGCAGTTCTTC,CASCIGGDYNEQFF
TRBD1,TRBJ2-2,TRBV20-1,NA,TGCAGTGCTAGGACAGGGGCAGGCACCGGGGAGCTGTTTTTT,CSARTGAGTGELFF
NA,TRBJ2-5,TRBV18,few,TGTGCCAGCTCACCACCTCAACCTGAAGAGACCCAGTACTTC,CASSPPQPEETQYF
TRBD1,TRBJ2-5,TRBV6-1,NA,TGTGCCAGCAGTGGCCGGGACAGGGGGTTTCTGGAGACCCAGTACTTC,CASSGRDRGFLETQYF
NA,TRBJ1-2,TRBV19,NA,TGTGCCAGTAGTATAGAGGGGGCCTATGGCTACACCTTC,CASSIEGAYGYTF
NA,TRBJ2-3,TRBV2,NA,TGTGCCAGGAACCTCGTGGGACGACGCTTTAGCACAGATACGCAGTATTTT,CARNLVGRRFSTDTQYF
NA,TRBJ1-3,TRBV7-2,NA,TGTGCCAGCAGCTTAGGGACCGGGACGCCAGACTCTGGAAACACCATATATTTT,CASSLGTGTPDSGNTIYF
NA,TRBJ2-6,TRBV7-9,NA,TGTGCCAGCAGTTCAGGGCCAGGGGCCAACGTCCTGACTTTC,CASSSGPGANVLTF
TRBD1,TRBJ1-4,TRBV5-1,few,TGCGCCAGCAGCTTAGGACAGGGGAAGGGAAAACTGTTTTTT,CASSLGQGKGKLFF
NA,TRBJ1-6,TRBV7-2,many,TGTGCCAGCAGCCCTATGGGGCGGTATTCACCCCTCCACTTT,CASSPMGRYSPLHF
NA,TRBJ2-5,TRBV20-1,NA,TGCAGTGCTAGAGAGCGGGGGCCTCGCCAAGAGACCCAGTACTTC,CSARERGPRQETQYF
NA,TRBJ1-2,TRBV7-2,NA,TGTGCCAGCAGCTTAGTATGGGCGTCGGATGGCTACACCTTC,CASSLVWASDGYTF